Listed below are T cell receptor beta chains from one sample, sequenced in a study of yellow fever vaccine responses in identical twins. TCRdb re-called the RT-PCR reads with MiXCR, one entry per CDR3 protein. The sample consists of about 8,700 distinct CDR3 sequences, approximately 80% of them appearing once. The sample here was T cells from blood (PBMCs), unsorted or a sorted subset (not recorded which), taken before or after yellow fever vaccination (not recorded which). The receptors were sampled from a woman between 18 and 29 years old who received the yellow fever vaccine. CDR3s include the opening cysteine and the closing phenylalanine or tryptophan. The D gene is left open where the match is weak. Where a row states a size, it is once, few, many or the class of an expanded clone; other rows omit it.

d_call: .
clone_size: .
j_call: TRBJ2-2
v_call: TRBV29-1
cdr3_aa: CSVAGAANTGELFF
cdr3_nt: TGCAGCGTTGCCGGGGCGGCGAACACCGGGGAGCTGTTTTTT

d_call: .
clone_size: .
j_call: TRBJ2-3
v_call: TRBV4-1
cdr3_aa: CASSQRRSDTQYF
cdr3_nt: TGCGCCAGCAGCCAACGTAGGTCGGATACGCAGTATTTT

d_call: TRBD2
clone_size: .
j_call: TRBJ2-5
v_call: TRBV20-1
cdr3_aa: CSGGLAGSGWETQYF
cdr3_nt: TGCAGTGGCGGACTAGCGGGGTCCGGATGGGAGACCCAGTACTTC

d_call: .
clone_size: .
j_call: TRBJ1-1
v_call: TRBV2
cdr3_aa: CASSEGKVNTEAFF
cdr3_nt: TGTGCCAGCAGTGAAGGCAAGGTGAACACTGAAGCTTTCTTT

d_call: TRBD2
clone_size: .
j_call: TRBJ2-7
v_call: TRBV28
cdr3_aa: CASSPTGTRPLQYF
cdr3_nt: TGTGCCAGCAGTCCTACCGGGACTAGGCCTTTGCAGTACTTC

d_call: TRBD2
clone_size: .
j_call: TRBJ2-1
v_call: TRBV6-2/TRBV6-3
cdr3_aa: CASEREGYNEQFF
cdr3_nt: TGTGCCAGCGAGCGGGAGGGTTACAATGAGCAGTTCTTC

d_call: .
clone_size: .
j_call: TRBJ1-1
v_call: TRBV10-1
cdr3_aa: CASSETEAFF
cdr3_nt: TGCGCCAGCAGTGAGACTGAAGCTTTCTTT

d_call: .
clone_size: once
j_call: TRBJ2-7
v_call: TRBV6-4
cdr3_aa: CASSDGGLNPYEQYF
cdr3_nt: TGTGCCAGCAGTGACGGCGGACTCAACCCCTACGAGCAGTACTTC

d_call: TRBD2
clone_size: .
j_call: TRBJ2-1
v_call: TRBV4-2
cdr3_aa: CASSQAGGAGGDEQFF
cdr3_nt: TGTGCCAGCAGCCAAGCTGGAGGAGCGGGGGGGGATGAGCAGTTCTTC

d_call: TRBD2
clone_size: .
j_call: TRBJ2-1
v_call: TRBV6-1
cdr3_aa: CASRTPGLAYNEQFF
cdr3_nt: TGTGCCAGCAGAACCCCGGGACTAGCCTACAATGAGCAGTTCTTC

d_call: .
clone_size: .
j_call: TRBJ1-2
v_call: TRBV3-1
cdr3_aa: CASSQGLTAPGYTF
cdr3_nt: TGTGCCAGCAGCCAAGGGTTGACTGCGCCGGGCTACACCTTC

d_call: TRBD2
clone_size: .
j_call: TRBJ2-7
v_call: TRBV9
cdr3_aa: CASSSQAGLTYEQYF
cdr3_nt: TGTGCCAGCAGCTCCCAAGCGGGGCTAACCTACGAGCAGTACTTC

d_call: .
clone_size: .
j_call: TRBJ1-2
v_call: TRBV18
cdr3_aa: CASSPPEGYGYTF
cdr3_nt: TGTGCCAGCTCACCACCAGAAGGGTATGGCTACACCTTC